This T cell receptor beta chain is drawn from a study of vaccination and CD4 T cells after COVID-19. Overall study context: Blood was drawn a median roughly 68 days post second dose, range 14 to 241.

The Oncomine TCR Beta short-read assay generated sequence data from the DNA of cultured CD4+ T cells. Investigators isolated genomic DNA from cultured CD4+ T cells. In TCRdb, the PCR reads were re-called with MiXCR into one record per CDR3 protein. The table shows some 10,000 distinct CDR3 sequences, with roughly 60% occurring only once. The treatment was: 10-day PBMC culture with coronavirus spike peptide pools or control peptides (ViraFEST assay). TCRs were sequenced by ViraFEST after antigen-specific T cells had been expanded with peptide pools. Roughly 2 million PBMCs went into each well for culture with 10 IU/ml IL-2 and 7.5 to 10 ug/ml peptide pools. In the case of this clonotype: Antigen specificity is unknown.

The CDR3 contains 13 residues. CDR1 is LNHDA, CDR2 SQIVND, per germline (reference sequence). V dropped 10 bases and J dropped 0 bases, with 12 bases sitting between them. This chain connects TRBV19 to TRBJ1-1; D call uncertain. The source is a human donor with COVID-19. Sequenced material: cultured CD4+ T cells from blood, taken after SARS-CoV-2 vaccination. CDR3 in DNA: TGTGCCACCAAACCGCGGATGAACACTGAAGCTTTCTTT. It codes for CATKPRMNTEAFF.